These T cell receptor beta chains were read from a single sample in a study of blood T cell repertoires in COVID-19. Repertoires were generated with immunoSEQ multiplex PCR, while TCRdb's copy carries only in-frame clones and drops some. The repertoire consists of some 50,000 clones, with less than 95% occurring once and the leading ten covering approximately 6.2%. Sequenced material: peripheral blood. The receptors come from a middle-aged man with acute or convalescent COVID-19. Each CDR3 is given with its conserved first and last residue. The D gene is left open where the match is weak. For some rows the clone size is stated as once, few or many, or as a class when expanded; others skip it.

DNA,CDR3,D,J,size,length,V
TGTGCCTGGAGTGTACAGGGGGCTAGTTCACCCCTCCACTTT,CAWSVQGASSPLHF,TRBD1,TRBJ1-6,NA,14,TRBV30
TGTGCCAGCAGCTTAGCAGGCGGGGCCGGGGAGCTGTTTTTT,CASSLAGGAGELFF,NA,TRBJ2-2,NA,14,TRBV7-9
TGTGCCAGCAGCGCCGGACAGGGTACAAATCAGCCCCAGCATTTT,CASSAGQGTNQPQHF,TRBD1,TRBJ1-5,NA,15,TRBV9
TGTGCCACTCTTAGACCCGGGGCTAGCGGGAGGCAGACCGGGGAGCTGTTTTTT,CATLRPGASGRQTGELFF,TRBD2,TRBJ2-2,NA,18,TRBV24-1
TGCGCCAGCAGCTTGGTGTTGGAGCCCACCAAATACGAGCAGTACTTC,CASSLVLEPTKYEQYF,NA,TRBJ2-7,NA,16,TRBV5-1
TGTGCCAGCAGTGAATCCGGTTATAGCACAGATACGCAGTATTTT,CASSESGYSTDTQYF,NA,TRBJ2-3,NA,15,TRBV25-1
TGTGCCAGCAGCTCCTCGCGTCCAGGGTCTAATGAAAAACTGTTTTTT,CASSSSRPGSNEKLFF,NA,TRBJ1-4,NA,16,TRBV11-3
TGTGCCAGCAGCGTAGCACCTGGACAGTTCTCTGGAAACACCATATATTTT,CASSVAPGQFSGNTIYF,NA,TRBJ1-3,NA,17,TRBV9
TGTGCCAGCAGTCCGGCAGGGCGAGCACATGGCTACACCTTC,CASSPAGRAHGYTF,NA,TRBJ1-2,NA,14,TRBV27
TGTGCCAGCAGCTTAGTAGGACAGGGTGCCGGGGAGCTGTTTTTT,CASSLVGQGAGELFF,TRBD1,TRBJ2-2,NA,15,TRBV11-2
TGCAGCGTTAACGCGGCAAACACTGAAGCTTTCTTT,CSVNAANTEAFF,NA,TRBJ1-1,few,12,TRBV29-1
TGTGCCAGCAGCCCTGGGACTAGCGGGAGCACAGATACGCAGTATTTT,CASSPGTSGSTDTQYF,TRBD2,TRBJ2-3,NA,16,TRBV7-3
TGTGCCAGCAGCCAAGACTTGCGCCTACCGTACACCGGGGAGCTGTTTTTT,CASSQDLRLPYTGELFF,NA,TRBJ2-2,NA,17,TRBV4-2
TGTGCCAGCAGCTTGAAACAGGGTAGTGGCTACACCTTC,CASSLKQGSGYTF,NA,TRBJ1-2,NA,13,TRBV5-4
TGTGCCAGCAGCCAAAAGCGGAACACTGAAGCTTTCTTT,CASSQKRNTEAFF,NA,TRBJ1-1,NA,13,TRBV7-3
TGTGCCAGCAGCGGACCGGGACAGGGCGATGAAAAACTGTTTTTT,CASSGPGQGDEKLFF,TRBD1,TRBJ1-4,NA,15,TRBV9
TGTGCCAGTACCCGGACAGTGAACACTGAAGCTTTCTTT,CASTRTVNTEAFF,NA,TRBJ1-1,NA,13,TRBV19
TGTGCCTGGTCCCAGGGAGGGGGGCTTACTAACTATGGCTACACCTTC,CAWSQGGGLTNYGYTF,NA,TRBJ1-2,NA,16,TRBV30
TGTGCTAGTGGTTTGCCCGGTGTCGCCTACGAGCAGTACTTC,CASGLPGVAYEQYF,NA,TRBJ2-7,once,14,TRBV12-5
TGCGCCAGCAGCCAAGGAGACAGATTGAATTCACCCCTCCACTTT,CASSQGDRLNSPLHF,NA,TRBJ1-6,NA,15,TRBV4-3
TGTGCCAGCAGCGTCCTAGCGGGAGGGCCAAACAATGAGCAGTTCTTC,CASSVLAGGPNNEQFF,TRBD2,TRBJ2-1,NA,16,TRBV9
TGTGCCAGCAGCCCAACAGGGGTCGATAACTATGGCTACACCTTC,CASSPTGVDNYGYTF,TRBD1,TRBJ1-2,once,15,TRBV11-1
TGCGCCAGCAGCCAACAACTAGCGGGAGTATCCGGGGAGCTGTTTTTT,CASSQQLAGVSGELFF,TRBD2,TRBJ2-2,NA,16,TRBV5-1
TGTGCCAGCAGTTTCCCGGGACACCCAGGGGGCACCTTC,CASSFPGHPGGTF,TRBD1,TRBJ1-2,NA,13,TRBV12-3/TRBV12-4
TGTGCCAGCAGCGCGTCCTCCGGGACAGGGGCCCCCTACGAGCAGTACTTC,CASSASSGTGAPYEQYF,TRBD1,TRBJ2-7,NA,17,TRBV9
TGTGCCAGCTCCCTCGGTGGGGGCATCTCCTACGAGCAGTACTTC,CASSLGGGISYEQYF,NA,TRBJ2-7,NA,15,TRBV2
TGCGCCAGCAGGCCCGACAGGAGTACCTACGAGCAGTACTTC,CASRPDRSTYEQYF,NA,TRBJ2-7,NA,14,TRBV5-1
TGTGCCAGCAGCCCATTAGCAGGGAAGGCCGAGACCCAGTACTTC,CASSPLAGKAETQYF,NA,TRBJ2-5,few,15,TRBV11-3
TGTGCCAGCTCGGGCTTTACAGGGGGCCTGTACAATGAGCAGTTCTTC,CASSGFTGGLYNEQFF,TRBD1,TRBJ2-1,NA,16,TRBV18
TGTGCCAGCAAATCGAGCGGGGGGATCGATGAGCAGTTCTTC,CASKSSGGIDEQFF,TRBD2,TRBJ2-1,NA,14,TRBV28
TGTGCCAGCAGCCAACACTTAGCGGGGGAGCAGTTCTTC,CASSQHLAGEQFF,TRBD2,TRBJ2-1,few,13,TRBV14
TGCGCCAGCAGCTTGGGACCCGGGACAGGCAGCAATCAGCCCCAGCATTTT,CASSLGPGTGSNQPQHF,TRBD1,TRBJ1-5,NA,17,TRBV5-1
TGCGCCAGCAGCCAAGTGGGGGGGGTCAATCAGCCCCAGCATTTT,CASSQVGGVNQPQHF,NA,TRBJ1-5,NA,15,TRBV4-1
TGTGCCAGCAGCCCGACCCGGACAGGGTATTACGATGAGCAGTTCTTC,CASSPTRTGYYDEQFF,TRBD1,TRBJ2-1,NA,16,TRBV3-1/TRBV3-2
TGTGCCACCAGTGACTTGGACAGGGGTAGCACCGGGGAGCTGTTTTTT,CATSDLDRGSTGELFF,TRBD1,TRBJ2-2,NA,16,TRBV24-1
TGTGCCAGCAGCCACATTAGCGGGAGTGGCACAGATACGCAGTATTTT,CASSHISGSGTDTQYF,TRBD2,TRBJ2-3,NA,16,TRBV4-2
TGTGCCAGCAGCTTAGACAGGTTGACCCAGTACTTC,CASSLDRLTQYF,NA,TRBJ2-5,NA,12,TRBV11-3
TGCAGTGCAGAACGAGAAGAGACCCAGTACTTC,CSAEREETQYF,NA,TRBJ2-5,NA,11,TRBV20-1
TGTGCCTGGAGTCCAGCGGGAGGGCCTCAGGACAATGAGCAGTTCTTC,CAWSPAGGPQDNEQFF,TRBD2,TRBJ2-1,NA,16,TRBV30
TGTGCCAGCAGCTTAGGGGGCGGGGTTGAGCAGTTCTTC,CASSLGGGVEQFF,NA,TRBJ2-1,NA,13,TRBV7-2
TGTGCCAGCAGTCCCAGAGGGGCCGGGACTAGCGGGAGGAATGAGCAGTTCTTC,CASSPRGAGTSGRNEQFF,TRBD2,TRBJ2-1,NA,18,TRBV27
TGCGCCAGCAGCAAGACAGGGGGCTCAACTACAGATACGCAGTATTTT,CASSKTGGSTTDTQYF,TRBD1,TRBJ2-3,NA,16,TRBV5-1
TGTGCCAGCAGATCAGCAGGGGCGCAGATGAACACTGAAGCTTTCTTT,CASRSAGAQMNTEAFF,NA,TRBJ1-1,NA,16,TRBV6-6
TGTGCCACCAGTGATCGAGGGGAGGGGGGTTACAATGAGCAGTTCTTC,CATSDRGEGGYNEQFF,NA,TRBJ2-1,NA,16,TRBV24-1
TGTGCCAGCAGCTCCACCAATCCATACCCGGGCAATGAGCAGTTCTTC,CASSSTNPYPGNEQFF,NA,TRBJ2-1,NA,16,TRBV7-2
TGTGCCAGCAGCCTACGGACAGGATACGAGCAGTACTTC,CASSLRTGYEQYF,TRBD1,TRBJ2-7,NA,13,TRBV7-9
TGTGCCAGCAGCTTAAAGAGCTCCTATAATTCACCCCTCCACTTT,CASSLKSSYNSPLHF,NA,TRBJ1-6,NA,15,TRBV11-2
TGCGCCAGCAAAGAAGCGGGAGGGCCGTACACCGGGGAGCTGTTTTTT,CASKEAGGPYTGELFF,TRBD2,TRBJ2-2,NA,16,TRBV10-1
TGCGCCAGCAGCCAAGATACGGGAGCGATACAGTATTTT,CASSQDTGAIQYF,NA,TRBJ2-3,NA,13,TRBV4-3
TGTGCCAGCAGCCAGGGGGCCCCGGGTGAGCAGTTCTTC,CASSQGAPGEQFF,NA,TRBJ2-1,NA,13,TRBV3-1/TRBV3-2
TGCACCAGCAGCCAAGGCCTAGCGGTCCTAGATACGCAGTATTTT,CTSSQGLAVLDTQYF,NA,TRBJ2-3,NA,15,TRBV1
TGTGCCAGCAGCTTAACAACGGCGGGCGGGTCCGGGGAGCTGTTTTTT,CASSLTTAGGSGELFF,NA,TRBJ2-2,NA,16,TRBV7-3
TGTGCCAGCAGTGATGGAGGGTTTGAAGAGACCCAGTACTTC,CASSDGGFEETQYF,NA,TRBJ2-5,NA,14,TRBV6-1
TGTGCCAGCAGTTACCCACAGGGCTACAATGAGCAGTTCTTC,CASSYPQGYNEQFF,NA,TRBJ2-1,once,14,TRBV6-2/TRBV6-3
TGTGCCAGCAGCCAAGCCGGGACTGTTTCGGAGACCCAGTACTTC,CASSQAGTVSETQYF,NA,TRBJ2-5,NA,15,TRBV4-2